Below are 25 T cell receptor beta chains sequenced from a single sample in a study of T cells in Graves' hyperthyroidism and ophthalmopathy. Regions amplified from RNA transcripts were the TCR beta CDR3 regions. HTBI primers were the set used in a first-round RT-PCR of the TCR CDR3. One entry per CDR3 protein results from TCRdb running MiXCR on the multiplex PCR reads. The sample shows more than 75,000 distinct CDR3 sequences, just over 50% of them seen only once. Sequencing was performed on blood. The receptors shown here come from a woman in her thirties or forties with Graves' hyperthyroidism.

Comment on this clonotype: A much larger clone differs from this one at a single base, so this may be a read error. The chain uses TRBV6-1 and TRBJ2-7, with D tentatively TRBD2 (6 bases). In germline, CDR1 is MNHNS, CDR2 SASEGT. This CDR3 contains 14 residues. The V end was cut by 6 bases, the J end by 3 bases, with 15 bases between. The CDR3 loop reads CASRGTGSFYEQYF. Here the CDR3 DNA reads TGTGCCAGCAGGGGGACTGGCAGTTTCTACGAGCAGTACTTC.

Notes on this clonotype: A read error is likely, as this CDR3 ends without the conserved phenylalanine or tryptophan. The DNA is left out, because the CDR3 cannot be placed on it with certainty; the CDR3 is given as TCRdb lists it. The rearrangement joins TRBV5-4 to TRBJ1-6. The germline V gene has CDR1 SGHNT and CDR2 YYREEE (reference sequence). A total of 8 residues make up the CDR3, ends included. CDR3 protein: CASSYAID.

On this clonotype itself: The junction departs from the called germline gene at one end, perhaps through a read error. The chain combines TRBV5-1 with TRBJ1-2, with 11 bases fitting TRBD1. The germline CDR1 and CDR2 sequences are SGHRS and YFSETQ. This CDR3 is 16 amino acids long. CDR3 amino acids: CASSPAGTGGNYGYTF. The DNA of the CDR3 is TGTGCCAGCAGCCCAGCAGGGACAGGGGGAAACTATGGCTACACCTTC.

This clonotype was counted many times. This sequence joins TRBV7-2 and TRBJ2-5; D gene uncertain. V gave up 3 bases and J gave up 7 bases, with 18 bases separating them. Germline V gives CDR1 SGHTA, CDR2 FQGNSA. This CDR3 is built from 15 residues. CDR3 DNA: TGTGCCAGCAGCTTTGGACGTGCAGGTTTTGGGACCCAGTACTTC. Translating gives CASSFGRAGFGTQYF.

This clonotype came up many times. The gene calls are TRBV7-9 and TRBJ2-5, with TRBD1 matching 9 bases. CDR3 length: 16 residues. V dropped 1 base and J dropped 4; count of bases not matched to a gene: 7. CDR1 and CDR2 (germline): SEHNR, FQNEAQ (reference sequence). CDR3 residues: CASSLVEQGAGETQYF. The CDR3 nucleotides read TGTGCCAGCAGCTTAGTAGAACAGGGGGCGGGAGAGACCCAGTACTTC.

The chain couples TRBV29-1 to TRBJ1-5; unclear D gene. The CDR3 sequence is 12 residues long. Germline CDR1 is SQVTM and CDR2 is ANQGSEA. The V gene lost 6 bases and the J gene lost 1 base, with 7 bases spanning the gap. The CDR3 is CSVAGSNQPQHF. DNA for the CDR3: TGCAGCGTGGCGGGGAGCAATCAGCCCCAGCATTTT.

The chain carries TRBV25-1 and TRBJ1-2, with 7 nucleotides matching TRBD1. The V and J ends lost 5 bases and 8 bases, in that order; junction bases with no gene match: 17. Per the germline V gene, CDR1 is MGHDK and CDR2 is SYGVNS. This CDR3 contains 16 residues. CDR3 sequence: CASSFLAGGSWSGYTF. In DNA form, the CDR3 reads TGTGCCAGCAGTTTCTTGGCAGGGGGGAGCTGGTCGGGCTACACCTTC.

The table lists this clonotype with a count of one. CDR3 residues: CSATSRDSNYEQYF. The CDR3 nucleotides are TGCAGTGCCACCTCCCGGGACTCAAACTACGAGCAGTACTTC. This sequence joins TRBV20-1 and TRBJ2-7, with D maybe TRBD2 (6 bases). This CDR3 has 14 amino acids. Germline V gene lookup returns CDR1 DFQATT and CDR2 SNEGSKA (reference sequence). V was cut by 6 bases and J by 3 bases, with 18 bases left in between.

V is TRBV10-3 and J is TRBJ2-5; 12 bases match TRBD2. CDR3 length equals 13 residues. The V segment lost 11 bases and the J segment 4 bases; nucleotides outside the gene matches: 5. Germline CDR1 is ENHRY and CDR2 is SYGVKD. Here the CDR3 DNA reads TGTGCCGTCGCACTAGCGGGAGGAGAGACCCAGTACTTC. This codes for CAVALAGGETQYF.

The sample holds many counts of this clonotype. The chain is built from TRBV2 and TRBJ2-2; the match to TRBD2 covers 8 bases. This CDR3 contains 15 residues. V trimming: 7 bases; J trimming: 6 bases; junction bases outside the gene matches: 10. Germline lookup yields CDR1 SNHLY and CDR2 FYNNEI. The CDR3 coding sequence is TGTGCCAGCAAGGAGAGCGGGAGTGACGCCGGGGAGCTGTTTTTT. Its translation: CASKESGSDAGELFF.

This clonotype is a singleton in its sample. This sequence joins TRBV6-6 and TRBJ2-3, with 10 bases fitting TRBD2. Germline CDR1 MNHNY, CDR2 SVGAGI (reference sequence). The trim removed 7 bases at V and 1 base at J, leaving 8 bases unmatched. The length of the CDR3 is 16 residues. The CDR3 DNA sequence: TGTGCCAGCAACCCAAGGACTAGCGGAGGCACAGATACGCAGTATTTT. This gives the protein CASNPRTSGGTDTQYF.

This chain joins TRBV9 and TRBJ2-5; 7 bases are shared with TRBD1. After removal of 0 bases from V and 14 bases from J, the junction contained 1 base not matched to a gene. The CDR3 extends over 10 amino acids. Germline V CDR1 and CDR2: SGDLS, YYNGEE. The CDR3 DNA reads TGTGCCAGCAGCGTAGGGACAGGATACTTC. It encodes CASSVGTGYF.

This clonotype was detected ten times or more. Here the CDR3 DNA reads TGTGCCAGTAGTCCAAGGACAGGGGCCTATGGCTACACCTTC. It translates to CASSPRTGAYGYTF. The J gene is TRBJ1-2, the V gene TRBV19; 9 bases fit TRBD1. From germline, CDR1 is LNHDA and CDR2 SQIVND (reference sequence). V lost 5 bases and J lost 4; bases outside the gene matches: 5. This CDR3 contains 14 residues.

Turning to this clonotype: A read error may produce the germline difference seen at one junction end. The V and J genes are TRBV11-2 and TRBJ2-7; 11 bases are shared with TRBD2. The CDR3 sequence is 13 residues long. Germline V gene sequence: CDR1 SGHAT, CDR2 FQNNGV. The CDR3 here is CASSYLAGGELYF. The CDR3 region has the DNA TGTGCCAGCAGTTACCTAGCGGGAGGCGAGCTGTACTTC.

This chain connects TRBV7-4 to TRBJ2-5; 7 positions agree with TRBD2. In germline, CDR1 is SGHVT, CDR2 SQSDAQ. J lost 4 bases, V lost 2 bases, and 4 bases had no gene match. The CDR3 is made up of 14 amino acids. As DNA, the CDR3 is TGTGCCAGCAGCTTATTGGGAGGGTCAGAGACCCAGTACTTC. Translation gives CASSLLGGSETQYF.

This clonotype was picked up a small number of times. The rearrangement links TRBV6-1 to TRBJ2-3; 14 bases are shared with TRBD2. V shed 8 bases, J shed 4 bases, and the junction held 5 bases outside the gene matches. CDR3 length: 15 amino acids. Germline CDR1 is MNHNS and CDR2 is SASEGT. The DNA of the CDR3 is TGTGCCAGCCAAGGGACTAGCGGGAGTGCAGATACGCAGTATTTT. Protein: CASQGTSGSADTQYF.

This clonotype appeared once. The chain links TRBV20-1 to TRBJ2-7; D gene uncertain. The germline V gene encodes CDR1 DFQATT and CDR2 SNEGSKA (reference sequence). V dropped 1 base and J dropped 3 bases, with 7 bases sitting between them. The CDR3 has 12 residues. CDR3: CSARVRDYEQYF. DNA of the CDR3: TGCAGTGCTAGAGTGCGAGACTACGAGCAGTACTTC.

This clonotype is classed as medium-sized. The CDR3 protein is CATKGLARQETQYF. In DNA form, the CDR3 reads TGTGCCACCAAAGGACTAGCACGGCAAGAGACCCAGTACTTC. V usage is TRBV28 and J usage is TRBJ2-5, with 8 bases lining up with TRBD2. This CDR3 region has 14 residues. V lost 10 bases to trimming and J lost 2 bases; unmatched junction nucleotides: 9. The V gene's germline CDR1 is MDHEN and CDR2 SYDVKM. The whole variable domain, remainder taken from reference TRBV28 and TRBJ2-5, is DVKVTQSSRYLVKRTGEKVFLECVQDMDHENMFWYRQDPGLGLRLIYFSYDVKMKEKGDIPEGYSVSREKKERFSLILESASTNQTSMYLCATKGLARQETQYFGPGTRLLVL.

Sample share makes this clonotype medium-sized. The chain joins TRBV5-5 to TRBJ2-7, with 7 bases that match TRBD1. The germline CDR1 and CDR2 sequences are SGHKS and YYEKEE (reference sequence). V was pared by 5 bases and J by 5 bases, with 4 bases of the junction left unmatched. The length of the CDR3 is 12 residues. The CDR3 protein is CASRYGQDEQYF. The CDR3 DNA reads TGTGCCAGCAGATACGGACAGGACGAGCAGTACTTC.

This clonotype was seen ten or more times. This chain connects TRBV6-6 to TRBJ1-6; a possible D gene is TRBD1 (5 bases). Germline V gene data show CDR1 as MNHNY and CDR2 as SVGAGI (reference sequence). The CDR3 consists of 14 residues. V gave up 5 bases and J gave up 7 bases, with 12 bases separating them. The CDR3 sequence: CASSESGGNSPLHF. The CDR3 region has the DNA TGTGCCAGCAGTGAAAGTGGGGGAAATTCACCCCTCCACTTT.

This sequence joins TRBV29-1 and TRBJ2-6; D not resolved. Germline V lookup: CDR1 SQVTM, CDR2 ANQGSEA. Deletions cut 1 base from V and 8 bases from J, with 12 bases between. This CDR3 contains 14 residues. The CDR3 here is CSVEAQMGTNVLTF. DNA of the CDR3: TGCAGCGTTGAAGCCCAGATGGGGACCAACGTCCTGACTTTC.

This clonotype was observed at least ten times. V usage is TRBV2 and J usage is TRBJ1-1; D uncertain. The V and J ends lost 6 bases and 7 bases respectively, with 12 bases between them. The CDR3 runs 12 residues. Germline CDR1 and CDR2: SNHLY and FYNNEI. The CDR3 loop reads CASRGGQFEAFF. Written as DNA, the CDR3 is TGTGCCAGCAGAGGAGGGCAGTTTGAAGCTTTCTTT.

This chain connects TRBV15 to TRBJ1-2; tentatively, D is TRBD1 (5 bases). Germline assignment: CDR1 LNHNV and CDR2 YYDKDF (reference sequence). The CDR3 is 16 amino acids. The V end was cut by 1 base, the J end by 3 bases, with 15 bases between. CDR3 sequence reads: CATSRVVGWGDYGYTF. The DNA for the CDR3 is TGTGCCACCAGCAGAGTTGTAGGCTGGGGGGACTATGGCTACACCTTC.

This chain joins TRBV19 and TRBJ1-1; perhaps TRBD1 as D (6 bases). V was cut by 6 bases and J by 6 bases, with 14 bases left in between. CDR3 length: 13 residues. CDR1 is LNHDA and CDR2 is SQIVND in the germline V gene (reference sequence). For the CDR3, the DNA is TGTGCCAGTAGCAGCCGAACAGGGTCTGAAGCTTTCTTT. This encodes CASSSRTGSEAFF.

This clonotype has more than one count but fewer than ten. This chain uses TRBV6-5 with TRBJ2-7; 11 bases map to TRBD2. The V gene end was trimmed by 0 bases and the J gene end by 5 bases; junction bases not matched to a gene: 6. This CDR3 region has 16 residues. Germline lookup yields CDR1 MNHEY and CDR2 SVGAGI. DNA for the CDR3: TGTGCCAGCAGTTACTCGAGTGCTAGCGGGAGGAACGAGCAGTACTTC. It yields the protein CASSYSSASGRNEQYF.